The rows below give T cell receptor beta chains drawn from one sample of a study of cytomegalovirus exposure and HLA in healthy donors. Assay: immunoSEQ multiplex PCR; the TCRdb copy retains only in-frame clones and omits some. The profile covers 45,000 to 65,000 clones, with 75% to 95% appearing a single time and roughly 3% taken by the ten largest. Sequencing was done on a sample of PBMCs. The receptors were sampled from a man aged 18 to 29 in good health and CMV-seronegative. Both conserved end residues are part of each CDR3. A D gene is named only where the DNA matches it firmly. Only part of the rows carry a size: once, few, many, or a class if the clone is expanded.

D gene,J gene,V gene,clone size,CDR3 DNA,CDR3 protein
TRBD2,TRBJ2-1,TRBV5-1,-,TGCGCCAGCAGCTTGGTTAGCGGGAGGGACTCCTACAATGAGCAGTTCTTC,CASSLVSGRDSYNEQFF
TRBD2,TRBJ2-3,TRBV11-3,once,TGTGCCAGCAGCCAGACTAGCGGGTTCACAGATACGCAGTATTTT,CASSQTSGFTDTQYF
TRBD2,TRBJ2-7,TRBV2,-,TGTGCCAGCGGATTGCTCGGGACTAGCAGCGAGCAGTACTTC,CASGLLGTSSEQYF
TRBD2,TRBJ2-5,TRBV27,-,TGTGCCAGCAGTTTATTGTCTAGCGGGAGGCAAGAGACCCAGTACTTC,CASSLLSSGRQETQYF
TRBD2,TRBJ2-1,TRBV11-2,-,TGTGCCAGCAGCGGGAAGCTAGCGGGACTCTCCTACAATGAGCAGTTCTTC,CASSGKLAGLSYNEQFF
-,TRBJ2-1,TRBV4-2,once,TGTGCCAGCAGCCGAAAGGGGGCGGGAGGTCGGGATGAGCAGTTCTTC,CASSRKGAGGRDEQFF
-,TRBJ2-3,TRBV4-1,-,TGCGCCAGCAGCCAAGGGCGGGAAGGAACAGATACGCAGTATTTT,CASSQGREGTDTQYF
-,TRBJ2-2,TRBV5-1,-,TGCGCCAGCAGCTTGGGGGAGTGGAACACCGGGGAGCTGTTTTTT,CASSLGEWNTGELFF
TRBD2,TRBJ2-7,TRBV2,few,TGTGCCAGCAGTGACGCTAGCGGGAGGTACGAGCAGTACTTC,CASSDASGRYEQYF
-,TRBJ2-1,TRBV7-6,-,TGTGCCAGCAGCTTAGTTGGGGGAGGTATCTACAATGAGCAGTTCTTC,CASSLVGGGIYNEQFF
-,TRBJ2-7,TRBV5-6,-,TGTGCCAGCAGCCCGGGGCTAGCGCTCTCGCCCTACGAGCAGTACTTC,CASSPGLALSPYEQYF
-,TRBJ2-1,TRBV5-6,-,TGTGCCAGCAGCCTGAGGGGGACCCGCAATGAGCAGTTCTTC,CASSLRGTRNEQFF
TRBD1,TRBJ2-5,TRBV18,once,TGTGCCAGCTCGGCGGGACAGGGGGAGACCCAGTACTTC,CASSAGQGETQYF
TRBD1,TRBJ2-4,TRBV19,once,TGTGCCAGTAGTACGGGGACAGGGCGGGAAAACATTCAGTACTTC,CASSTGTGRENIQYF
TRBD2,TRBJ2-1,TRBV15,-,TGTGCCACCAGCCCCCACCGTGGGCTAGCGGGGCTTAATGAGCAGTTCTTC,CATSPHRGLAGLNEQFF
-,TRBJ2-7,TRBV27,few,TGTGCCAGCAGTTTTCTCCCCTTTGGCCCCTACGAGCAGTACTTC,CASSFLPFGPYEQYF
TRBD1,TRBJ1-2,TRBV5-6,-,TGTGCCAGCAGGTTTGGACAGGATAACTATGGCTACACCTTC,CASRFGQDNYGYTF
-,TRBJ1-2,TRBV6-5,-,TGTGCCAGCAGTACAGGGTACTGGGGCTACACCTTC,CASSTGYWGYTF
TRBD2,TRBJ2-5,TRBV27,-,TGTGCCAGCAGTTTATCGGGGGGGGCCCAGTACTTC,CASSLSGGAQYF
-,TRBJ2-3,TRBV28,once,TGTGCCAGCAGTTTATGGGCGGATGGATGGGATACGCAGTATTTT,CASSLWADGWDTQYF
-,TRBJ2-3,TRBV27,-,TGTGCCAGCAGTTTATTCCCCCCGAATAACCGGGGGACTAGCACAGATACGCAGTATTTT,CASSLFPPNNRGTSTDTQYF
TRBD2,TRBJ2-7,TRBV5-4,-,TGTGCCAGCAGCTTGGAGGGGAGAGGGAGGGCCTACGAGCAGTACTTC,CASSLEGRGRAYEQYF
-,TRBJ2-5,TRBV6-4,once,TGTGCCAGCAGGCGAGAGACCCAGTACTTC,CASRRETQYF
TRBD1,TRBJ1-1,TRBV6-6,once,TGTGCCAGCAGCATAACAGGGGGGCGAGGGACTGAAGCTTTCTTT,CASSITGGRGTEAFF
TRBD1,TRBJ2-5,TRBV5-1,-,TGCGCCAGCAGGTCATCAGGGGGCGGGGAGACCCAGTACTTC,CASRSSGGGETQYF
TRBD2,TRBJ2-1,TRBV13,once,TGTGCCAGCAGCCAAGGGACTAGCGGATACAATGAGCAGTTCTTC,CASSQGTSGYNEQFF
-,TRBJ2-3,TRBV2,-,TGTGCCAGCAGTCTCTCGATCAGGGACACAGATACGCAGTATTTT,CASSLSIRDTDTQYF
-,TRBJ1-5,TRBV7-8,-,TGTGCCAGCAGCTTAGCGGGGGGTCGAGGCAATCAGCCCCAGCATTTT,CASSLAGGRGNQPQHF
-,TRBJ2-1,TRBV9,-,TGTGCCAGCAGCGTAGGCGTAGGGAGCTCCTACAATGAGCAGTTCTTC,CASSVGVGSSYNEQFF
TRBD2,TRBJ2-1,TRBV5-4,few,TGTGCCAGCAGCGTAGGGACTAGCGGGCCCAATGAGCAGTTCTTC,CASSVGTSGPNEQFF
-,TRBJ2-7,TRBV9,-,TGTGCCAGCACCGCCTCGGCAGCGGACTCCTACGAGCAGTACTTC,CASTASAADSYEQYF
-,TRBJ1-1,TRBV28,-,TGTGCCAGCAGCCCTGGCGGGGGGGCTCGCGACACTGAAGCTTTCTTT,CASSPGGGARDTEAFF
TRBD2,TRBJ2-3,TRBV6-4,-,TGTGCCAGCAGTGTAACGGCGGGAGGGGAGATGGATACGCAGTATTTT,CASSVTAGGEMDTQYF
TRBD2,TRBJ2-5,TRBV11-2,-,TGTGCCAGCAGCTTACAGCGGGAGGGCCTAGAGACCCAGTACTTC,CASSLQREGLETQYF
TRBD1,TRBJ1-5,TRBV6-6,-,TGTGCCAGCAGACCCCAGGGGGGCAATCAGCCCCAGCATTTT,CASRPQGGNQPQHF
TRBD1,TRBJ1-5,TRBV6-5,-,TGTGCCAGCAGTGTCACAGGGGGGAGCAATCAGCCCCAGCATTTT,CASSVTGGSNQPQHF
TRBD2,TRBJ2-3,TRBV2,-,TGTGCCAGCAGTCGGACTAGCGGGAGTGATACGCAGTATTTT,CASSRTSGSDTQYF
TRBD2,TRBJ2-1,TRBV6-5,-,TGTGCCAGCAGTCCCGCGGGGGTTTCATACAATGAGCAGTTCTTC,CASSPAGVSYNEQFF
TRBD2,TRBJ2-1,TRBV4-1,-,TGCGCCAGCAGCCAAGATCAAGCGGGAGTCTACAATGAGCAGTTCTTC,CASSQDQAGVYNEQFF
TRBD2,TRBJ2-1,TRBV28,-,TGTGCCAGCAGTTTAATCCCGGGACTAGAACGCTACAATGAGCAGTTCTTC,CASSLIPGLERYNEQFF
TRBD2,TRBJ2-7,TRBV5-4,-,TGTGCCAGCAGCTTGGCGGGACTAGCGGGAGGAGCCTACGAGCAGTACTTC,CASSLAGLAGGAYEQYF
TRBD2,TRBJ2-7,TRBV7-2,-,TGTGCCAGCTGTCGGACTAGCGGTTCCTACGAGCAGTACTTC,CASCRTSGSYEQYF
TRBD1,TRBJ1-2,TRBV19,-,TGTGCCAGTAGTATACGGAAGTCGGGACAGGGAGTCTATGGCTACACCTTC,CASSIRKSGQGVYGYTF
TRBD2,TRBJ2-6,TRBV19,-,TGTGCCAGTAGTATGCAACTAGCGGTCCTCTCTGGGGCCAACGTCCTGACTTTC,CASSMQLAVLSGANVLTF
TRBD2,TRBJ2-7,TRBV5-6,-,TGTGCCAGCAGCCGGGGGGGTTACTCCGTTTACGAGCAGTACTTC,CASSRGGYSVYEQYF
-,TRBJ1-2,TRBV9,-,TGTGCCAGCAGTCAGGACGGACTGTCTGGCTACACCTTC,CASSQDGLSGYTF
-,TRBJ1-2,TRBV6-1,-,TGTGCCAGCAGTTCCACAGGACGAGCTAACTATGGCTACACCTTC,CASSSTGRANYGYTF
TRBD2,TRBJ2-1,TRBV18,-,TGTGCCAGCTCACCCCCAGTGGGAGGGTCCTACAATGAGCAGTTCTTC,CASSPPVGGSYNEQFF
TRBD1,TRBJ1-2,TRBV19,-,TGTGCCAGTAGTACCCGCGGACAGGGAGGCGGCTACACCTTC,CASSTRGQGGGYTF
TRBD1,TRBJ2-7,TRBV6-1,-,TGTGCCAGCAGAGGGGGCACCTACGAGCAGTACTTC,CASRGGTYEQYF
-,TRBJ2-7,TRBV5-1,-,TGCGCCAGCAGCCCCATGACTACCTACGAGCAGTACTTC,CASSPMTTYEQYF
-,TRBJ1-2,TRBV10-2,-,TGCGCCAGCAGTGAGTCGGTTGGGAGCCACTATGGCTACACCTTC,CASSESVGSHYGYTF
-,TRBJ2-2,TRBV6-1,-,TGTGCCAGTTGGAGGGTCTCGGGCGGGGAGCTGTTTTTT,CASWRVSGGELFF
-,TRBJ2-2,TRBV30,-,TGTGCCTGGAGTGTACTCACTGGAGTCAAGCTGTTTTTT,CAWSVLTGVKLFF
-,TRBJ2-2,TRBV9,-,TGTGCCAGCAGCCAACAGCTCACCGGGGAGCTGTTTTTT,CASSQQLTGELFF
-,TRBJ1-5,TRBV25-1,-,TGTGCCAGCAGTCCAGGGAGCAATCAGCCCCAGCATTTT,CASSPGSNQPQHF
-,TRBJ2-3,TRBV2,-,TGTGCCAGCAGGCGGGGAGCCACAGATACGCAGTATTTT,CASRRGATDTQYF
-,TRBJ2-3,TRBV21-1,-,TGTGCCAGCAGCAAATTTTCAGCGGGAGGCCCCACAGATACGCAGTATTTT,CASSKFSAGGPTDTQYF
-,TRBJ2-2,TRBV11-3,-,TGTGCCAGCAGCTTAGATTCAGTGAACACCGGGGAGCTGTTTTTT,CASSLDSVNTGELFF
-,TRBJ2-3,TRBV9,-,TGTGCCAGCAGCGTAGGGGCCCTCGCTGGCACAGATACGCAGTATTTT,CASSVGALAGTDTQYF